Detailed here is one TCR beta chain. Many counts were recorded for this clonotype. Which antigen it targets is not known. No much larger clone exists at a distance of one base, and base qualities are not known. CDR1 is given as MNHNS and CDR2 as SASEGT, both from the germline V gene. The CDR3 holds 13 amino acids from the cysteine to the phenylalanine. The read is trimmed to its CDR3 DNA, 39 bases read in frame from base 1. V is cut by 6 bases and J by 1 base, and the space between the germline ends is 9 bases. The data were taken from a study of Graves' ophthalmopathy and Graves' hyperthyroidism (dated by TCRdb to the late 2010s). In terms of the full investigation: Peripheral blood samples were taken at the time of initial diagnosis, before any treatment was given. In total, approximately 130 blood samples were TCR-sequenced: fewer than 50 ophthalmopathy, roughly 80 hyperthyroidism and some 17 hyperthyroidism-to-ophthalmopathy patients. An independent validation cohort was composed of 18 hyperthyroidism patients and some 16 patients who later progressed from hyperthyroidism to ophthalmopathy. A discovery set of about 99 patients (43 ophthalmopathy, just over 55 stable hyperthyroidism) was enrolled to explore V-J signatures distinguishing ophthalmopathy from hyperthyroidism. In six hyperthyroidism patients, T-cell repertoires of thyroid tissue and blood were compared. For training and testing, the roughly 93 patients in the discovery cohort were randomly divided in a 7:3 ratio. Once sampling was done, hyperthyroidism patients were given methimazole at a starting dose of 30 mg daily, while ophthalmopathy patients were given high-dose intravenous methylprednisolone. TCR beta repertoire signatures were used to distinguish Graves' ophthalmopathy from Graves' hyperthyroidism and to predict progression to ophthalmopathy.

Summary of the overall study and its limitations: Most expanded thyroid clonotypes with a frequency above 0.001 also appeared in blood, which suggests that blood repertoires may reflect the immune response in the thyroid. In cross-validation, the 13-signature model distinguished ophthalmopathy from stable hyperthyroidism with more than 85% sensitivity and around 84% specificity, while in the test set the corresponding values were about 80% and 75%. In validation, the model predicted ophthalmopathy progression with about 70% sensitivity and less than 80% specificity; roughly 11 predicted patients were CT-confirmed with GO in a median of about 7.1 months. No statistical method was used to predetermine the sample size, and group allocation was not hidden from the investigators.

Hyperthyroidism was considered stable if no progression to ophthalmopathy occurred within 18 months of follow-up. The hyperthyroidism patients were 18 to 65 years old and newly diagnosed, with a disease duration of less than 2 months. Patients were excluded if they had other autoimmune diseases, uncontrolled infections, pregnancy or lactation. Diagnosis relied on clinical symptoms, serum thyroxine, TRAb, thyroid ultrasound and orbital computed tomography. PBMCs were isolated from approximately 10 ml of fresh peripheral blood by Ficoll-Paque density gradient centrifugation. Trizol reagent was used to extract the total RNA, and its quality was then checked on an Agilent 2100 Bioanalyzer. TCR beta CDR3 regions were amplified from RNA transcripts for repertoire sequencing. A first-round RT-PCR used HTBI primers with the Qiagen OneStep RT-PCR kit, followed by a second-round multiplex PCR, size selection and purification. Libraries were sequenced on an Illumina HiSeq2000 using paired-end 100 bp reads. As for how the authors treated the data: SOAPnuke was used for read processing, and reads with adapters, uncalled bases, a mean Phred below 15, or no exact constant-primer or identifier match were discarded. COPE v1.2.5 was used to merge the high-quality paired reads. Each unique nucleotide sequence was treated as a clonotype, and MiTCR v1.1 was used to align the clonotypes to the IMGT TRB V, D and J references. The analysis was limited to V-J combinations with a frequency above 0.0001, which together covered over 99% of the repertoires. For each V-J combination, a TCR clonal expansion and chaos score was defined as F50 clonal expansion divided by the chaos observed in the TCRdist matrix. Features were reduced by Welch's t-statistics and random forest to over 10 V-J combinations, which fed a naive Bayes classifier. Thyroid-blood repertoire similarity was quantified with the Morisita-Horn index. Starting from the raw public reads, TCRdb applied fastp trimming at Q25, assembled clones with MiXCR and retained in-frame beta chains. Rows with one shared CDR3 protein collapse into an entry with the most common genes and DNA. The V and J calls and clone size come from TCRdb's table, not from the authors' own analysis. This sample is represented by about 400,000 distinct CDR3 sequences; 15% of them were singletons. About 7% of the sample is held by the ten biggest clonotypes.

This clonotype was obtained from a woman between 18 and 30 years old with stable Graves' hyperthyroidism. Donor details come from another sample of the same person, matched by shared clones. Sequenced material: peripheral blood. Recombination connected TRBV6-1 to TRBJ1-1, with no D gene named confidently. The CDR3 corresponds to CASSDNENTEAFF. The base sequence is TGTGCCAGCAGCGACAACGAGAACACTGAAGCTTTCTTT.